This passage covers 26 T cell receptor beta chains from one sample sequenced in a study of tumor-infiltrating lymphocytes in primary liver carcinoma. For each extraction, RNA and DNA were obtained together from roughly 20-30 mg of unsorted bulk tissue. The input was around 500 ng total RNA; TCR beta cDNA was made from it with a constant-region primer. Three nested multiplex PCR rounds, a slightly modified ARM-PCR, produced the libraries for TCR beta. It was with TRBV1-TRBV30 forward primers and a C-beta reverse primer that the first two PCR rounds were run, at approximately 10 cycles each. TCRdb reprocessed the multiplex PCR reads with MiXCR, giving one entry per CDR3 protein. Among over 75,000 distinct CDR3 sequences listed, less than 75% were seen once. The material sequenced was tumor-adjacent normal liver tissue. These TCRs come from a man aged 35 to 55 with primary liver carcinoma and hepatitis B virus infection.

In regard to this clonotype: At one end, the junction sequence differs from germline, possibly due to a read error. The rearrangement joins TRBV29-1 to TRBJ2-2; maybe TRBD2 (5 bases). The germline CDR1 and CDR2 sequences are SQVTM and ANQGSEA. This CDR3 has 14 amino acids. CDR3 in DNA: TGCAGCGCCCCCTCTGGGGTGACCACTGGGGAGATGTTTTTT. Translating gives CSAPSGVTTGEMFF.

The chain recombines TRBV30 with TRBJ2-3; D not certain. V was shortened by 4 bases and J by 3 bases, with 11 bases between the two germline ends. The CDR3 extends over 13 amino acids. CDR1 is GTSNPN and CDR2 is SVGIG in the germline V gene (reference sequence). The CDR3 coding sequence is TGTGCCTGGATGAGAGGCCCAACAGATACGCAGTATTTT. It is translated as CAWMRGPTDTQYF.

The chain combines TRBV27 with TRBJ2-7, with 7 bases that match TRBD2. The CDR3 has 13 residues. V lost 6 bases, J lost 4 bases, and 6 bases stayed unmatched. Germline V gene data show CDR1 as MNHEY and CDR2 as SMNVEV (reference sequence). The CDR3 spells CASSRLAEYEQYF. The CDR3 nucleotides read TGTGCCAGCAGCCGCCTAGCGGAATACGAGCAGTACTTC.

The chain links TRBV11-2 to TRBJ2-7; TRBD1 might be the D (6 bases). Per the germline V gene, CDR1 is SGHAT and CDR2 is FQNNGV. The CDR3 is made up of 17 amino acids. The V and J ends lost 9 bases and 0 bases respectively, with 24 bases between them. Here the CDR3 DNA reads TGTGCCAGTAACTTTGACTTCGGGACACTCAGCTCCTACGAGCAGTACTTC. This sequence encodes CASNFDFGTLSSYEQYF.

The genes are TRBV25-1 and TRBJ1-2; D is unresolved. The V and J ends lost 2 bases and 3 bases respectively, with 13 bases between them. This CDR3 contains 15 residues. Germline V gives CDR1 MGHDK, CDR2 SYGVNS. CDR3 sequence (DNA): TGTGCCAGCAGTGAACAATTAGGGAGTCACTATGGCTACACCTTC. Translated: CASSEQLGSHYGYTF.

The chain couples TRBV10-3 to TRBJ1-3, with TRBD1 as a possible D gene (6 bases). From germline, CDR1 is ENHRY and CDR2 SYGVKD. Trimming pared 4 bases from V and 3 bases from J, leaving 16 bases between. This CDR3 has 16 residues. The CDR3 reads CAISGWGHGSGNTIYF. CDR3 DNA: TGTGCCATCAGTGGATGGGGGCATGGGAGTGGAAACACCATATATTTT.

Comment on this clonotype: Likely a read error: the CDR3 ends without its conserved phenylalanine or tryptophan. The V gene is TRBV29-1, the J gene TRBJ2-3; 9 bases match TRBD1. CDR1 is SQVTM, CDR2 ANQGSEA, per germline. Germline trimming cut 3 bases from V and 3 bases from J; bases unmatched to any gene: 4. The CDR3 has 14 amino acids. CDR3 sequence (DNA): TGCAGCGTTGATGCGGGACAGGGAACAGATACGCAGTATTCT. Translated: CSVDAGQGTDTQYS.

Comment on this clonotype: A junction end diverges from the germline sequence, so it may reflect a read error. J is TRBJ1-2 and V is TRBV19, with 8 positions matching TRBD1. The CDR3 runs 14 residues. Looked up from germline, CDR1 is LNHDA and CDR2 is SQIVND (reference sequence). The CDR3 region is CASSTSDRDYGYNF. The CDR3 bases are TGTGCCAGTAGTACCTCGGACAGGGACTATGGCTACAACTTC.

A word on this clonotype: Given a much more abundant clone one base away, this may be a read error. This chain connects TRBV10-3 to TRBJ2-7; 8 bases map to TRBD2. Trimming took 9 bases from V and 0 from J; bases not matched to a gene: 4. The CDR3 is 13 residues long. CDR1 and CDR2 from the germline V gene are ENHRY and SYGVKD. The CDR3 reads CAIGTRDSYEQYF. CDR3 coding DNA: TGTGCCATAGGGACTAGGGACTCCTACGAGCAGTACTTC.

This clonotype has a single count. Given the absence of the conserved phenylalanine or tryptophan at the CDR3 end, a read error is likely. The chain uses TRBV2 and TRBJ2-7; D not resolved. The V and J ends lost 9 bases and 5 bases respectively, with 11 bases between them. Germline CDR1 is SNHLY and CDR2 is FYNNEI. The CDR3 runs 11 residues. This CDR3 is CASRRENEQYS. The CDR3 region has the DNA TGTGCCAGTCGTAGAGAAAACGAGCAGTACTCC.

As to this clonotype: Its ends do not fully match the called genes, so a read error is possible. V is TRBV4-2 and J is TRBJ2-1, with 10 bases that match TRBD2. The CDR3 contains 16 residues. Looked up from germline, CDR1 is LGHNA and CDR2 is YNFKEQ. CDR3 DNA sequence: TGTGCCAGCAGGCAGGGGATAGCGGGAGGTGAAAATGAGCACTTCTTC. Translation: CASRQGIAGGENEHFF.

The chain is built from TRBV5-1 and TRBJ2-5, with D perhaps TRBD2 (6 bases). Germline CDR1 is SGHRS and CDR2 is YFSETQ. Trimming cost V 1 base and J 5 bases, with 12 bases left between them. CDR3 length: 14 amino acids. CDR3 sequence reads: CASSLSAGKETQYF. Here the CDR3 DNA reads TGCGCCAGCAGCTTGTCGGCGGGAAAGGAGACCCAGTACTTC.

A note on this clonotype: The missing conserved phenylalanine or tryptophan at the end of this CDR3 makes a read error likely. J is TRBJ1-5 and V is TRBV6-1; D gene uncertain. Germline loops: CDR1 MNHNS, CDR2 SASEGT. CDR3 length: 16 amino acids. V lost 2 bases and J 0 bases, leaving 11 bases between the germline ends. CDR3 sequence reads: CASSEPTADSNQPQHS. The CDR3 bases are TGTGCCAGCAGTGAACCTACAGCCGATAGCAATCAGCCCCAGCATTCT.

The sample holds many counts of this clonotype. This chain links TRBV6-1 with TRBJ1-6; D remains unclear. This CDR3 comprises 13 residues. From germline, CDR1 is MNHNS and CDR2 SASEGT. V lost 6 bases, J lost 2 bases, and 5 bases lay in between. The CDR3 sequence is CASREAYNSPLHF. In nucleotides, the CDR3 is TGTGCCAGCAGGGAGGCCTATAATTCACCCCTCCACTTT.

Concerning this clonotype: With a much larger clone just one base away, this may be a read error. The rearrangement links TRBV30 to TRBJ2-7; possible D gene TRBD1, 5 bases. The germline V gene encodes CDR1 GTSNPN and CDR2 SVGIG (reference sequence). The length of the CDR3 is 13 residues. Here the CDR3 reads CAWKTVSSYKQYF. The CDR3 DNA is TGTGCCTGGAAGACAGTGAGCTCCTACAAGCAGTACTTC.

Notes on this clonotype: An end of the junction differs from the germline gene, which may be a read error. This sequence joins TRBV11-2 and TRBJ2-1, with a possible D match to TRBD2 (6 bases). The CDR3 loop spans 16 amino acids. Looked up from germline, CDR1 is SGHAT and CDR2 is FQNNGV. CDR3: CASSTQGDWGKNEQSF. CDR3 nucleotides: TGTGCTAGCAGCACCCAAGGGGACTGGGGCAAGAATGAGCAATCCTTC.

Of note for this clonotype: The CDR3 does not end in the conserved phenylalanine or tryptophan, so this is likely a read error. The chain couples TRBV6-2 or TRBV6-3 to TRBJ2-1; 10 bases map to TRBD2. The germline CDR1 and CDR2 sequences are MNHEY and SVGEGT. V lost 2 bases, J lost 7 bases, and 8 bases stayed unmatched. The CDR3 has 16 amino acids. The DNA of the CDR3 is TGTGCCAGCAGTTACAACCTAGCGGGAGTCTGTAATGAGCAGTTCTAC. It codes for CASSYNLAGVCNEQFY.

As for this clonotype: The junction and the germline gene differ at one end; a read error may be behind it. The chain employs TRBV4-1 and TRBJ1-1, with a tentative D call TRBD1 (5 bases). CDR3 length: 15 amino acids. Germline CDR1 reads MGHRA; CDR2 reads YSYEKL. CDR3 DNA sequence: TGCGCCAGCAGCCAAGCGGACATCATGAACACTGAAGCTTTCTTC. This codes for CASSQADIMNTEAFF.

About this clonotype: One base away lies a much larger clone, so this may be a sequencing read error. V usage is TRBV7-9 and J usage is TRBJ2-3, with 11 positions matching TRBD2. CDR1 and CDR2 from the germline V gene are SEHNR and FQNEAQ (reference sequence). V was pared by 1 base and J by 1 base, with 7 bases of the junction left unmatched. The CDR3 is 18 amino acids. The CDR3 spells CASSLGSSGRVGTDTQYF. Here the CDR3 DNA reads TGTGCCAGCAGCTTAGGCAGTAGCGGGAGGGTCGGCACAGATACGCAGTATTTT.

The chain employs TRBV11-2 and TRBJ2-1, with TRBD1 matching 8 bases. V was pared by 9 bases and J by 4 bases, with 11 bases of the junction left unmatched. The CDR3 loop spans 15 amino acids. From germline, CDR1 is SGHAT and CDR2 FQNNGV. The CDR3 nucleotides read TGTGCCAGGAACTTACAGGGGGATGGTTACAATGAGCAGTTCTTC. Translated, it gives CARNLQGDGYNEQFF.

J is TRBJ2-1 and V is TRBV7-9, with 7 positions matching TRBD2. V shed 9 bases and J 11 bases; nucleotides not matched to a gene: 22. The CDR3 length is 16 residues. Germline V gives CDR1 SEHNR, CDR2 FQNEAQ (reference sequence). The CDR3 nucleotides read TGTGCCAGTAGCCCGGGCAGGGCGGGAGTCTGGGATAAGCAGTTCTTC. Translation: CASSPGRAGVWDKQFF. Together with reference TRBV7-9 and TRBJ2-1, the CDR3 gives the full variable domain: DTGVSQNPRHKITKRGQNVTFRCDPISEHNRLYWYRQTLGQGPEFLTYFQNEAQLEKSRLLSDRFSAERPKGSFSTLEIQRTEQGDSAMYLCASSPGRAGVWDKQFFGPGTRLTVL.

About this clonotype: A read error may explain this, as a much larger clone is one base away. V usage is TRBV5-1 and J usage is TRBJ2-1; maybe TRBD1 (5 bases). Germline V lookup: CDR1 SGHRS, CDR2 YFSETQ. The CDR3 covers 15 residues. V dropped 0 bases and J dropped 3 bases, with 10 bases sitting between them. In DNA form, the CDR3 reads TGCGCCAGCAGCTTGGAGGGGCTACTCTACAATGAGCAGTTCTTC. This codes for CASSLEGLLYNEQFF.

As regards this clonotype: Its ends do not fully match the called genes, so a read error is possible. The gene calls are TRBV11-2 and TRBJ1-6; D possibly corresponds to TRBD1 (5 bases). CDR3 size: 14 residues. Per germline, CDR1 SGHAT and CDR2 FQNNGV. The CDR3 loop reads CASSLQEENSPLHF. The CDR3 DNA sequence: TGTGCCAGTAGCTTACAGGAGGAGAATTCACCCCTCCACTTT.

This clonotype came up once. At one of its ends the junction is not consistent with the germline gene, which may arise from a read error. CDR3 amino acids: CSVRQWEVFF. CDR3 sequence (DNA): TGCAGCGTGAGGCAGTGGGAGGTGTTTTTT. The chain carries TRBV29-1 and TRBJ2-2; perhaps TRBD2 as D (6 bases). The germline V gene encodes CDR1 SQVTM and CDR2 ANQGSEA. The CDR3 is made up of 10 amino acids.

Worth noting for this clonotype: The missing conserved phenylalanine or tryptophan at the end of this CDR3 makes a read error likely. The V call is TRBV30, the J call TRBJ2-1; tentative D call: TRBD2 (6 bases). Germline CDR1 GTSNPN, CDR2 SVGIG (reference sequence). The CDR3 is 15 residues long. In DNA form, the CDR3 reads TGTGCCTGGACAAGTGCCAGGACTACAAACAATGAACAGTTCTTA. This translates into CAWTSARTTNNEQFL.

Concerning this clonotype itself: This CDR3 is missing its conserved last phenylalanine or tryptophan, likely due to a read error. V usage is TRBV20-1 and J usage is TRBJ2-1; D remains unclear. In germline, CDR1 is DFQATT, CDR2 SNEGSKA (reference sequence). This CDR3 is 11 amino acids long. Trimming pared 3 bases from V and 12 bases from J, leaving 12 bases between. CDR3 residues: CSASQDQGQFL. CDR3 nucleotide sequence: TGCAGTGCTAGTCAAGACCAAGGGCAGTTCCTC.